A selection of T cell receptor beta chains follows, all from one sample in a study of cytomegalovirus exposure and HLA in healthy donors. Here immunoSEQ multiplex PCR was the method, and the copy in TCRdb shows in-frame clones only, minus some. The sample shows tens of thousands of clones, roughly 80% of them seen only once. The material sequenced was PBMCs. These receptors originate from a man aged 40-49 years in good health and CMV-seronegative. The CDR3 runs from the conserved cysteine through the conserved F or W. Fields, in order: V gene, clone size, J gene, D gene, CDR3 protein, CDR3 DNA. A D gene is named only where the DNA matches it firmly. For some rows the clone size is stated as once, few or many, or as a class when expanded; others skip it.

>TRBV5-1|-|TRBJ2-7|TRBD1
CASSNSGTGAVRQYF
TGCGCCAGCAGCAACTCCGGGACAGGGGCGGTTAGGCAGTACTTC
>TRBV6-1|few|TRBJ1-1|-
CASSERGSVEAFF
TGTGCCAGCAGCGAGAGGGGGTCGGTAGAAGCTTTCTTT
>TRBV11-3|-|TRBJ1-5|TRBD1
CASSLAGGSNQPQHF
TGTGCCAGCAGCTTAGCAGGGGGGAGCAATCAGCCCCAGCATTTT
>TRBV5-1|-|TRBJ2-3|-
CASSQGLGTDTQYF
TGCGCCAGCAGCCAGGGACTTGGCACAGATACGCAGTATTTT
>TRBV28|-|TRBJ1-1|-
CASSLSRRMTEAFF
TGTGCCAGCAGTTTGTCGAGGCGGATGACTGAAGCTTTCTTT
>TRBV7-6|-|TRBJ1-5|-
CASSLAGAGQPQHF
TGTGCCAGCAGCTTAGCGGGGGCTGGTCAGCCCCAGCATTTT
>TRBV7-8|few|TRBJ1-5|-
CASSLAGTNQPQHF
TGTGCCAGCAGCTTAGCGGGGACAAATCAGCCCCAGCATTTT
>TRBV5-1|-|TRBJ1-2|-
CASLPRGFTF
TGCGCCAGCCTCCCCAGGGGCTTCACCTTC
>TRBV30|-|TRBJ1-1|-
CAWIPPLSTEAFF
TGTGCCTGGATACCCCCCCTCAGCACTGAAGCTTTCTTT
>TRBV19|-|TRBJ2-3|-
CASSGGGAYTDTQYF
TGTGCCAGTAGTGGTGGGGGGGCGTACACAGATACGCAGTATTTT
>TRBV28|once|TRBJ1-1|-
CASSAGNTEAFF
TGTGCCAGCAGTGCCGGGAACACTGAAGCTTTCTTT
>TRBV19|-|TRBJ2-1|-
CASSISVHTPGDNEQFF
TGTGCCAGTAGTATTTCGGTCCACACCCCCGGGGACAATGAGCAGTTCTTC
>TRBV5-1|-|TRBJ2-7|TRBD1
CASSPVPGQSYEQYF
TGCGCCAGCAGCCCGGTCCCGGGACAGTCCTACGAGCAGTACTTC
>TRBV5-1|-|TRBJ2-7|-
CASSSSGAYEQYF
TGCGCCAGCAGCTCGTCCGGGGCCTACGAGCAGTACTTC
>TRBV25-1|-|TRBJ2-1|TRBD2
CASSDPGGRVNEQFF
TGTGCCAGCAGTGATCCGGGCGGGAGGGTCAATGAGCAGTTCTTC
>TRBV28|-|TRBJ1-1|-
CASTRQANVNTEAFF
TGTGCCAGCACAAGACAGGCGAATGTGAACACTGAAGCTTTCTTT
>TRBV6-5|-|TRBJ1-5|-
CASSPRGGTQSAQHF
TGTGCCAGCAGTCCCCGGGGGGGCACCCAATCGGCCCAGCATTTT
>TRBV5-1|-|TRBJ2-7|TRBD2
CASSSGTSGTARQYF
TGCGCCAGCAGCTCCGGGACTAGCGGGACCGCTCGGCAGTACTTC
>TRBV30|-|TRBJ2-5|TRBD1
CAWTPTRGRETQYF
TGTGCCTGGACCCCGACCAGGGGGCGTGAGACCCAGTACTTC
>TRBV9|-|TRBJ2-7|-
CASSVGRVGTEEQYF
TGTGCCAGCAGCGTAGGGAGGGTTGGGACTGAGGAGCAGTACTTC
>TRBV5-1|-|TRBJ1-5|-
CASSLVGGVEEPQHF
TGCGCCAGCAGCTTGGTCGGGGGGGTGGAAGAGCCCCAGCATTTT
>TRBV9|once|TRBJ2-2|-
CASSVSRQGTGELFF
TGTGCCAGCAGCGTAAGTCGTCAGGGCACCGGGGAGCTGTTTTTT
>TRBV27|-|TRBJ2-2|-
CASSSSGHGELFF
TGTGCCAGCAGTTCAAGCGGTCACGGGGAGCTGTTTTTT
>TRBV5-3|few|TRBJ1-2|-
CARSLVSQGNYGYTF
TGTGCCAGAAGCTTGGTCTCGCAGGGTAACTATGGCTACACCTTC
>TRBV4-1|-|TRBJ1-2|TRBD1
CASSQASDRVVNGYTF
TGCGCCAGCAGCCAGGCATCAGACAGGGTGGTGAATGGCTACACCTTC
>TRBV7-8|few|TRBJ2-5|-
CASSRGFQETQYF
TGTGCCAGCAGCAGGGGTTTCCAAGAGACCCAGTACTTC
>TRBV6-5|few|TRBJ2-7|TRBD2
CASSKQAGGFHEQYF
TGTGCCAGCAGTAAACAAGCGGGAGGGTTCCACGAGCAGTACTTC
>TRBV11-3|once|TRBJ1-2|-
CASSLGTDYGYTF
TGTGCCAGCAGCTTAGGGACAGACTATGGCTACACCTTC
>TRBV9|-|TRBJ1-2|TRBD1
CASSVGQGGSGYTF
TGTGCCAGCAGCGTAGGGCAGGGGGGCTCTGGCTACACCTTC
>TRBV7-8|-|TRBJ2-1|TRBD2
CASSQSSGRSDEQFF
TGTGCCAGCAGCCAGTCTAGCGGGAGATCGGATGAGCAGTTCTTC
>TRBV5-1|-|TRBJ1-2|-
CASSLRGDYGYTF
TGCGCCAGCAGCTTGCGGGGGGACTATGGCTACACCTTC
>TRBV7-9|-|TRBJ2-7|TRBD2
CASSTGLGNYEQYF
TGTGCCAGCAGCACGGGACTAGGAAACTACGAGCAGTACTTC
>TRBV29-1|-|TRBJ2-7|-
CSGTGTHYEQYF
TGCAGCGGGACCGGGACACATTACGAGCAGTACTTC
>TRBV29-1|-|TRBJ2-6|TRBD1
CSVPGQGDSGANVLTF
TGCAGCGTTCCGGGACAGGGGGATTCTGGGGCCAACGTCCTGACTTTC
>TRBV28|-|TRBJ1-2|-
CASDSSAGIYGYTF
TGTGCCAGCGATTCTTCTGCAGGGATCTATGGCTACACCTTC
>TRBV15|-|TRBJ1-1|TRBD1
CATSGRDRASTEAFF
TGTGCCACCAGCGGCCGGGACAGGGCGAGCACTGAAGCTTTCTTT
>TRBV5-4|-|TRBJ2-7|TRBD1
CASSTRTGGGYEQYF
TGTGCCAGCAGCACAAGGACAGGGGGGGGCTACGAGCAGTACTTC
>TRBV9|few|TRBJ2-6|-
CASDRDSGANVLTF
TGTGCCAGTGATAGAGACTCTGGGGCCAACGTCCTGACTTTC
>TRBV6-5|-|TRBJ1-1|-
CASKGLTEGNTEAFF
TGTGCCAGCAAAGGACTTACAGAGGGGAACACTGAAGCTTTCTTT
>TRBV7-9|-|TRBJ2-7|-
CASSPDEADEQYF
TGTGCCAGCAGCCCAGATGAAGCGGACGAGCAGTACTTC
>TRBV6-6|many|TRBJ1-1|TRBD1
CASNLPRDRMNTEAFF
TGTGCCAGCAATCTCCCCCGGGACAGGATGAACACTGAAGCTTTCTTT
>TRBV5-6|few|TRBJ2-1|TRBD2
CASSPAGAAGGGEQFF
TGTGCCAGCAGCCCGGCGGGGGCCGCGGGGGGGGGTGAGCAGTTCTTC
>TRBV11-3|-|TRBJ2-7|TRBD2
CASSPSFGGGSYEQYF
TGTGCCAGCAGCCCTAGCTTCGGCGGGGGCTCCTACGAGCAGTACTTC
>TRBV20-1|-|TRBJ1-2|-
CSARPDGYTF
TGCAGTGCTAGGCCGGATGGCTACACCTTC
>TRBV5-1|-|TRBJ2-7|TRBD1
CASRPTGTGSSYEQYF
TGCGCCAGCAGACCCACCGGGACAGGGAGCTCCTACGAGCAGTACTTC
>TRBV10-2|-|TRBJ1-1|TRBD1
CASSESRGRWTEAFF
TGCGCCAGCAGTGAGTCGAGGGGGCGGTGGACTGAAGCTTTCTTT
>TRBV1|-|TRBJ2-3|-
CTSSLPAPSGGGTDTQYF
TGCACCAGCAGCCTCCCCGCCCCCAGCGGGGGGGGCACAGATACGCAGTATTTT